A selection of T cell receptor beta chains follows, all from one sample in a study of T cell changes during pregnancy in multiple sclerosis. The assay was immunoSEQ multiplex PCR, and TCRdb's table has in-frame clones only and misses some. The table has roughly 48,000 clones, 88% seen once; the top ten hold roughly 1.2%. Material: CD4+ T cells from peripheral blood mononuclear cells, obtained in the second trimester of pregnancy. All receptors derive from a female donor with multiple sclerosis, enrolled in a pregnancy study. Both conserved end residues are part of each CDR3. The D gene is left open where the match is weak. Clone size is given for some rows only: seen once, a few or many times, or a class if the clone is expanded.

>TRBD1|TRBV27|.|TRBJ1-2
CASSRDRDAYGYTF
TGTGCCAGCAGTCGGGACAGGGATGCCTATGGCTACACCTTC
>.|TRBV14|.|TRBJ2-5
CASSQGERGLYQETQYF
TGTGCCAGCAGCCAAGGTGAAAGGGGCTTGTACCAAGAGACCCAGTACTTC
>TRBD2|TRBV5-6|.|TRBJ2-1
CASIAGVGYNEQFF
TGTGCCAGTATAGCGGGAGTGGGCTACAATGAGCAGTTCTTC
>TRBD1|TRBV2|.|TRBJ2-3
CARDRGSTDTQYF
TGTGCCAGGGACAGGGGAAGCACAGATACGCAGTATTTT
>.|TRBV5-4|.|TRBJ1-2
CASSSTEAKAGGYTF
TGTGCCAGCAGCTCGACAGAGGCGAAGGCGGGAGGCTACACCTTC
>TRBD1|TRBV28|.|TRBJ2-7
CASSLNPGQSSYEQYF
TGTGCCAGCAGTTTAAATCCGGGACAGAGCTCCTACGAGCAGTACTTC
>.|TRBV7-2|once|TRBJ1-1
CASSLLPNTEAFF
TGTGCCAGCAGCTTACTTCCGAACACTGAAGCTTTCTTT
>.|TRBV5-4|.|TRBJ2-3
CASSLMGADTQYF
TGTGCCAGCAGCTTGATGGGCGCAGATACGCAGTATTTT
>TRBD1|TRBV11-2|.|TRBJ2-7
CASSPQGQGSNEQYF
TGTGCCAGCAGCCCACAGGGACAGGGATCCAACGAGCAGTACTTC
>.|TRBV28|.|TRBJ2-6
CARSTGFSGANVLTF
TGTGCCAGATCAACAGGTTTCTCTGGGGCCAACGTCCTGACTTTC
>TRBD2|TRBV18|.|TRBJ2-1
CASSPGLAGAYNEQFF
TGTGCCAGCTCACCCGGACTAGCGGGAGCCTACAATGAGCAGTTCTTC
>.|TRBV11-2|.|TRBJ2-2
CASSSNRANTGELFF
TGTGCCAGCAGCTCCAATCGGGCGAACACCGGGGAGCTGTTTTTT
>.|TRBV7-2|.|TRBJ2-6
CASSHQGLTDSGANVLTF
TGTGCCAGCAGCCACCAGGGACTCACCGACTCTGGGGCCAACGTCCTGACTTTC
>.|TRBV10-1|once|TRBJ1-5
CASSLQEPYSNQPQHF
TGCGCCAGCAGTTTACAGGAACCATATAGCAATCAGCCCCAGCATTTT
>.|TRBV28|.|TRBJ1-3
CASSSTTGLGNTIYF
TGTGCCAGCAGCTCTACCACAGGCCTAGGAAACACCATATATTTT
>TRBD2|TRBV5-1|.|TRBJ2-1
CASSSEGLAGLKEQFF
TGCGCCAGCAGCTCGGAGGGACTAGCGGGCCTCAAGGAGCAGTTCTTC
>.|TRBV4-1|.|TRBJ2-7
CASSPWTASYEQYF
TGCGCCAGCAGCCCTTGGACAGCGTCCTACGAGCAGTACTTC
>TRBD2|TRBV11-2|.|TRBJ2-3
CASSLRAGGTQYF
TGTGCCAGCAGCTTAAGAGCGGGAGGGACGCAGTATTTT
>TRBD1|TRBV7-2|few|TRBJ2-2
CASSHRATGATGELFF
TGTGCCAGCAGCCATAGGGCGACAGGGGCTACCGGGGAGCTGTTTTTT
>.|TRBV9|.|TRBJ2-5
CASSVGPGIQETQYF
TGTGCCAGCAGCGTAGGGCCAGGGATTCAAGAGACCCAGTACTTC
>.|TRBV21-1|.|TRBJ2-5
CASSKPTSPNSSKETQYF
TGTGCCAGCAGCAAACCAACTAGCCCTAATTCATCTAAAGAGACCCAGTACTTC
>TRBD2|TRBV5-4|.|TRBJ2-3
CASRESHRGEGTDTQYF
TGTGCCAGCAGGGAATCCCACCGGGGGGAGGGGACAGATACGCAGTATTTT
>.|TRBV5-4|.|TRBJ2-7
CASSPKRRGDEQYF
TGTGCCAGCAGCCCGAAACGCAGAGGCGACGAGCAGTACTTC
>TRBD1|TRBV19|.|TRBJ2-2
CASKGDRATGELFF
TGTGCCAGTAAAGGGGACAGGGCCACCGGGGAGCTGTTTTTT
>.|TRBV6-1|.|TRBJ1-5
CASKLRFNQPQHF
TGTGCCAGCAAGTTGAGATTCAATCAGCCCCAGCATTTT
>.|TRBV5-4|.|TRBJ2-2
CASSLAGKTGELFF
TGTGCCAGCAGCTTGGCCGGGAAAACCGGGGAGCTGTTTTTT
>.|TRBV12-2|.|TRBJ2-5
CASRLLGAPLNSGSTPRETQYF
TGTGCAAGTCGCTTACTAGGGGCGCCTTTGAATAGCGGGAGTACACCAAGGGAGACCCAGTACTTC
>TRBD1|TRBV2|.|TRBJ1-2
CASSVAGTGVSGYTF
TGTGCCAGCAGTGTAGCCGGGACAGGGGTGTCCGGCTACACCTTC
>TRBD1|TRBV5-4|.|TRBJ1-1
CASSSRTGGTEAFF
TGTGCCAGCAGCTCACGAACAGGGGGCACTGAAGCTTTCTTT
>.|TRBV11-3|.|TRBJ1-2
CASTSAGDGAKDGYTF
TGTGCCAGCACCTCAGCGGGGGACGGGGCTAAGGATGGCTACACCTTC
>TRBD1|TRBV6-5|.|TRBJ2-7
CASRTGQGVGEQYF
TGTGCCAGCAGAACGGGACAGGGGGTCGGCGAGCAGTACTTC
>TRBD1|TRBV18|.|TRBJ1-2
CASSPGTGTGSFRGYGYTF
TGTGCCAGCTCACCAGGAACCGGGACAGGGTCCTTTCGGGGTTATGGCTACACCTTC
>TRBD2|TRBV4-3|many|TRBJ2-1
CASRLSGMEGNEQFF
TGCGCCAGCAGACTAAGCGGGATGGAGGGCAATGAGCAGTTCTTC
>TRBD2|TRBV6-6|.|TRBJ2-3
CASSSGTSGNSYTQYF
TGTGCCAGCAGTTCCGGGACTAGCGGGAATTCATATACGCAGTATTTT
>.|TRBV10-2|.|TRBJ2-3
CASSGAGDTDTQYF
TGCGCCAGCAGCGGGGCAGGGGACACAGATACGCAGTATTTT
>TRBD2|TRBV5-1|.|TRBJ2-3
CASSAGGPTDTQYF
TGCGCCAGCAGCGCGGGAGGGCCCACAGATACGCAGTATTTT
>TRBD1|TRBV5-1|few|TRBJ2-2
CASRRTGYDTGELFF
TGCGCCAGCAGAAGGACAGGGTACGACACCGGGGAGCTGTTTTTT
>.|TRBV19|.|TRBJ1-5
CASNPSGRYSPWPQHF
TGTGCCAGTAATCCGTCTGGGCGATACTCCCCTTGGCCCCAGCATTTT
>.|TRBV30|.|TRBJ2-5
CAWSDNKRQETQYF
TGTGCCTGGAGTGATAATAAGCGGCAAGAGACCCAGTACTTC
>.|TRBV18|.|TRBJ1-1
CASSLTGNTEAFF
TGTGCCAGCTCACTGACAGGGAACACTGAAGCTTTCTTT
>TRBD1|TRBV5-1|.|TRBJ2-3
CASSSTTGLGTDTQYF
TGCGCCAGCAGCTCAACGACAGGGCTCGGGACAGATACGCAGTATTTT